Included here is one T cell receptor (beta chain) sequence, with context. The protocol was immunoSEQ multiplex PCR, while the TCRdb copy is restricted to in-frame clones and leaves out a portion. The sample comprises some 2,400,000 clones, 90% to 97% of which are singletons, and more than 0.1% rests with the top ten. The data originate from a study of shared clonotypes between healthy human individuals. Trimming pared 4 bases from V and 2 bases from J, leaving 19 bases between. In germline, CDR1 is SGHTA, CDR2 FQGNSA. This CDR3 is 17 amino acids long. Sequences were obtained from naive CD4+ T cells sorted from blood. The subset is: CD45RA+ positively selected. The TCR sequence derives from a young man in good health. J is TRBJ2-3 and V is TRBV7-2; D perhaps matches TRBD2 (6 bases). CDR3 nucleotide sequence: TGTGCCAGCAGCTCCGATCTCTTAGCGGCCATCACAGATACGCAGTATTTT. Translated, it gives CASSSDLLAAITDTQYF.